The subject of this entry is one T cell receptor (beta chain). Its specificity is unknown. PCR was performed a second time for 7 to 11 cycles using a sample-barcoded 5' primer and a J-beta primer mix. TCRdb ran MiXCR on the 5' RACE reads and lists one entry per CDR3 protein. The table has 800,000 or so distinct CDR3 sequences, around a quarter seen once. The data belong to a study of blood T cells in healthy people across ages. Study-level results: Any changes in expanded clonotypes were possibly confounded, as donor CMV status remained unknown.

CDR1 and CDR2 (germline): MDHEN, SYDVKM. The CDR3 length is 17 residues. V dropped 5 bases and J dropped 1 base, with 21 bases sitting between them. The same data also went into a second study, on T cells of mothers and their children.

The chain has TRBV28 and TRBJ2-7; D is perhaps TRBD1 (5 bases). The receptor comes from a boy aged 10-17 years in good health. Sequenced: blood. The CDR3 DNA reads as TGTGCCAGCAGTACTCCTTTAACAGGTGACAGATCCTACGAGCAGTACTTC. Protein: CASSTPLTGDRSYEQYF.